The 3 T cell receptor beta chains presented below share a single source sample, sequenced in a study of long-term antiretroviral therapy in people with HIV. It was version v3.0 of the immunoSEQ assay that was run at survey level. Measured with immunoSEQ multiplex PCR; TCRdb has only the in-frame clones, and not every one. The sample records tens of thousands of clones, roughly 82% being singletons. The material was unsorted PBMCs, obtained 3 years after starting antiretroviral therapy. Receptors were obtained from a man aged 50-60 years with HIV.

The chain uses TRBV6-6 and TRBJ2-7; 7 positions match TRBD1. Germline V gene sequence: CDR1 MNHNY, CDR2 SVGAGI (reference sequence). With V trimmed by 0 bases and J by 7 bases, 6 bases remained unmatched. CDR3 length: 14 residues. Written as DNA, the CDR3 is TGTGCCAGCAGTTACTCGACAGGGAGTGAAGAGCAGTACTTC. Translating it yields CASSYSTGSEEQYF.

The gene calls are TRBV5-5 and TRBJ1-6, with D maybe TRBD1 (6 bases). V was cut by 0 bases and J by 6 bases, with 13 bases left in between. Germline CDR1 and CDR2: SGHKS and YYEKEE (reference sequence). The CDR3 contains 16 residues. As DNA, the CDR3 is TGTGCCAGCAGCTTGGCCGGGGGCAGGAGTAATTCACCCCTCCACTTT. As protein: CASSLAGGRSNSPLHF.

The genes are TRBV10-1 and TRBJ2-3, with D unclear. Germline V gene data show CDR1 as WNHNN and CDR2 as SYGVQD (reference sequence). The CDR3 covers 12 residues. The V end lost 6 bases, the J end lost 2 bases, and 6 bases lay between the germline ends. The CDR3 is CASRGSTDTQYF. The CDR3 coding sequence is TGCGCCAGCAGGGGATCCACAGATACGCAGTATTTT.